This T cell receptor (beta chain) was captured in a study of beta chain features in type 1 diabetes. V shed 6 bases and J shed 0 bases, with 8 bases lying between them. Germline V gives CDR1 SQVTM, CDR2 ANQGSEA. The CDR3 extends over 13 amino acids. Comment on this clone: This same CDR3 is encoded by further DNA sequences in the sample.

Expressed TCRB transcripts were sequenced after all isolated RNA was converted to cDNA. Only in-frame clones appear in the TCRdb table, and some are missing; sequencing was by immunoSEQ multiplex PCR. This table holds more than 300,000 clones, 6.5% to 10% found once. The TCR was taken from a woman aged 18-29 years in good health. The V call is TRBV29-1, the J call TRBJ2-2; TRBD1 might be the D (6 bases). The sample taken for sequencing was central memory CD4+ T cells from blood. In DNA form, the CDR3 reads TGCAGCGTCGGGACACCGAACACCGGGGAGCTGTTTTTT. Translation: CSVGTPNTGELFF.